Each of the 27 T cell receptor beta chains below was sequenced from the same sample in a study of T cell changes during pregnancy in multiple sclerosis (dated by TCRdb to between 2018 and 2021). The receptor library was made with the immunoSEQ multiplex PCR assay. The source is immuneACCESS, and TCRdb retained only in-frame sequences with V and J called. Part of the clones is not carried over; for the studies checked, unresolved V genes explain less than half of this, and the remainder is unexplained. This sample comprises more than 50,000 clones, about 89% of them detected only once. Of the sample, around 0.5% is held by the ten largest clones. Here the sequenced sample was CD4+ T cells from peripheral blood mononuclear cells, taken after pregnancy. These receptor sequences come from a female donor in good health, enrolled as a control in a pregnancy study.

This chain joins TRBV7-8 and TRBJ2-7; perhaps TRBD2 as D (5 bases). The V gene lost 3 bases and the J gene lost 0 bases, with 9 bases spanning the gap. Per germline, CDR1 SGHVS and CDR2 FQNEAQ. The CDR3 spans 14 residues. CDR3 in amino acids: CASSFAGGSYEQYF. CDR3 nucleotide sequence: TGTGCCAGCAGCTTTGCGGGTGGCTCCTACGAGCAGTACTTC.

The CDR3 reads CASSSGFRPGYNEQFF. The CDR3 bases are TGTGCCAGCAGCTCAGGGTTTCGTCCGGGTTACAATGAGCAGTTCTTC. The chain links TRBV14 to TRBJ2-1; weak D call: TRBD1 (5 bases). Germline V gene lookup returns CDR1 SGHDN and CDR2 FVKESK. CDR3 length: 16 amino acids. The V and J ends lost 5 bases and 4 bases respectively, with 18 bases between them.

The chain combines TRBV7-9 with TRBJ1-5, with a possible D match to TRBD1 (5 bases). The CDR3 loop spans 15 amino acids. Per germline, CDR1 SEHNR and CDR2 FQNEAQ (reference sequence). V lost 0 bases, J lost 4 bases, and 10 bases lay in between. As DNA, the CDR3 is TGTGCCAGCAGCTTAGCACAGGCCCCTAATCAGCCCCAGCATTTT. Translating gives CASSLAQAPNQPQHF.

The rearrangement uses TRBV27 and TRBJ2-5; TRBD1 matches 7 bases. Losses at the gene ends were 8 bases for V and 2 bases for J; bases not matched to a gene: 8. Germline V gene data show CDR1 as MNHEY and CDR2 as SMNVEV (reference sequence). The CDR3 is made up of 14 amino acids. This chain's CDR3 is CASGPGQTQETQYF. The CDR3 bases are TGTGCCAGCGGTCCGGGACAGACGCAAGAGACCCAGTACTTC.

The rearrangement joins TRBV30 to TRBJ2-7; TRBD1 matches 10 bases. The CDR3 length is 14 residues. J lost 3 bases, V lost 3 bases, and 5 bases had no gene match. The V gene's germline CDR1 is GTSNPN and CDR2 SVGIG (reference sequence). This CDR3 reads CAWSADRGSYEQYF. The CDR3 coding sequence is TGTGCCTGGAGCGCGGACAGGGGGAGCTACGAGCAGTACTTC.

This chain joins TRBV9 and TRBJ2-3; TRBD1 matches 8 bases. The germline gives CDR1 SGDLS, CDR2 YYNGEE. The CDR3 is 13 amino acids. J lost 6 bases, V lost 4 bases, and 4 bases had no gene match. The CDR3 is CASSPGGSDTQYF. Here the CDR3 DNA reads TGTGCCAGCAGCCCAGGGGGCTCGGATACGCAGTATTTT. The full variable domain, rest sourced from reference TRBV9 and TRBJ2-3, is DSGVTQTPKHLITATGQRVTLRCSPRSGDLSVYWYQQSLDQGLQFLIQYYNGEERAKGNILERFSAQQFPDLHSELNLSSLELGDSALYFCASSPGGSDTQYFGPGTRLTVL.

The genes are TRBV6-5 and TRBJ1-6; 10 bases match TRBD1. The trim removed 4 bases at V and 8 bases at J, leaving 5 bases unmatched. This CDR3 region has 15 residues. The V gene's germline CDR1 is MNHEY and CDR2 SVGAGI. In nucleotides, the CDR3 is TGTGCCAGCAGTTTGGACAGGGGGGGGTATTCACCCCTCCACTTT. This encodes CASSLDRGGYSPLHF.

The genes are TRBV6-5 and TRBJ1-6, with TRBD1 as a possible D gene (6 bases). This CDR3 is built from 12 residues. The germline CDR1 and CDR2 sequences are MNHEY and SVGAGI. Trimming left V 7 bases short and J 14 bases short, with 15 bases between. The chain's CDR3 is CASNTGGGTLHF. The CDR3 DNA reads as TGTGCCAGCAACACGGGGGGCGGCACCCTCCACTTT.

The chain links TRBV4-2 to TRBJ1-3; 7 nucleotides align to TRBD1. Germline V gene sequence: CDR1 LGHNA, CDR2 YNFKEQ. The CDR3 has 15 amino acids. V shed 6 bases and J 11 bases; nucleotides not matched to a gene: 16. For the CDR3, the DNA is TGTGCCAGCAGGCTAACGAGAGACAGGGAGCCTCCCATATATTTT. It translates to CASRLTRDREPPIYF.

The J gene is TRBJ1-1, the V gene TRBV7-3, with a tentative D call TRBD1 (6 bases). The CDR3 is made up of 15 amino acids. V lost 2 bases, J lost 4 bases, and 14 bases lay in between. CDR1 is SGHTA, CDR2 FQGTGA, per germline. CDR3 sequence: CASSLYPQTGTEAFF. CDR3 coding DNA: TGTGCCAGCAGCTTATACCCGCAGACAGGCACTGAAGCTTTCTTT. Supplemented by reference TRBV7-3 and TRBJ1-1, the full variable domain reads GAGVSQTPSNKVTEKGKYVELRCDPISGHTALYWYRQSLGQGPEFLIYFQGTGAADDSGLPNDRFFAVRPEGSVSTLKIQRTERGDSAVYLCASSLYPQTGTEAFFGQGTRLTVV.

The chain recombines TRBV5-1 with TRBJ1-2, with D possibly matching TRBD1 (5 bases). The germline gives CDR1 SGHRS, CDR2 YFSETQ. V was clipped by 0 bases and J by 10 bases, with 13 bases between them. The CDR3 extends over 13 amino acids. This CDR3 is CASSLAGGGFYTF. The CDR3 coding sequence is TGCGCCAGCAGCTTGGCCGGGGGGGGTTTCTACACCTTC.

The chain employs TRBV5-4 and TRBJ1-1; D unclear. V lost 4 bases to trimming and J lost 1 base, with 11 bases between them. CDR1 and CDR2 (germline): SGHNT, YYREEE (reference sequence). The CDR3 length is 14 residues. CDR3 loop: CASSLQLGNTEAFF. The CDR3 bases are TGTGCCAGCAGCCTGCAACTTGGGAACACTGAAGCTTTCTTT.

The gene calls are TRBV30 and TRBJ2-7; 9 bases align to TRBD2. V shed 2 bases, J shed 2 bases, and the junction held 4 bases outside the gene matches. The CDR3 sequence is 14 residues long. Germline values: CDR1 GTSNPN, CDR2 SVGIG (reference sequence). The CDR3 spells CAWSLAGDPYEQYF. The CDR3 DNA follows: TGTGCCTGGAGTTTAGCGGGGGACCCCTACGAGCAGTACTTC.

The gene calls are TRBV5-4 and TRBJ2-1; 8 nucleotides match TRBD1. CDR1 and CDR2 from the germline V gene are SGHNT and YYREEE (reference sequence). This CDR3 contains 14 residues. The junction had 10 bases not matched to a gene; V was cut back by 4 bases and J by 10 bases. The CDR3: CASSGTSGGQEQFF. The CDR3 nucleotides are TGTGCCAGCAGCGGAACCTCAGGGGGCCAGGAGCAGTTCTTC.

This clone was seen only once. This chain connects TRBV7-2 to TRBJ1-2, with a tentative D call TRBD1 (6 bases). V shed 0 bases and J shed 6 bases, with 11 bases lying between them. The CDR3 length is 14 residues. Per the germline V gene, CDR1 is SGHTA and CDR2 is FQGNSA. Here the CDR3 reads CASSLARGADGYTF. The CDR3 DNA follows: TGTGCCAGCAGCTTAGCGCGGGGGGCAGATGGCTACACCTTC.

The V and J genes are TRBV19 and TRBJ1-2, with a tentative D call TRBD1 (6 bases). The CDR3 totals 12 residues. Germline lookup yields CDR1 LNHDA and CDR2 SQIVND (reference sequence). With 10 bases removed from V and 6 bases from J, the gap between germline ends came to 15 bases. The DNA of the CDR3 is TGTGCCACTAACGGCAGGGGCGATGGCTACACCTTC. Its protein product is CATNGRGDGYTF. The whole variable domain, filled in from reference TRBV19 and TRBJ1-2, reads DGGITQSPKYLFRKEGQNVTLSCEQNLNHDAMYWYRQDPGQGLRLIYYSQIVNDFQKGDIAEGYSVSREKKESFPLTVTSAQKNPTAFYLCATNGRGDGYTFGSGTRLTVV.

The V call is TRBV15, the J call TRBJ1-6; the match to TRBD1 covers 7 bases. This CDR3 region has 15 residues. The germline gives CDR1 LNHNV, CDR2 YYDKDF (reference sequence). With V trimmed by 1 base and J by 7 bases, 4 bases remained unmatched. In DNA, the CDR3 is TGTGCCACCAGCAGAGCAGGGGGTACGAATTCACCCCTCCACTTT. This codes for CATSRAGGTNSPLHF.

This chain uses TRBV5-8 with TRBJ1-6; D perhaps matches TRBD1 (6 bases). V was cut by 0 bases and J by 10 bases, with 11 bases left in between. CDR3 length: 14 amino acids. Germline V gene lookup returns CDR1 SGHTS and CDR2 YDEGEE. CDR3 coding DNA: TGTGCCAGCAGCTTGGCCTGGGGGCCCTCACCCCTCCACTTT. Its translation is CASSLAWGPSPLHF.

The rearrangement joins TRBV10-3 to TRBJ1-5; 7 bases are shared with TRBD1. Per germline, CDR1 ENHRY and CDR2 SYGVKD. With V trimmed by 6 bases and J by 0 bases, 5 bases remained unmatched. The CDR3 extends over 15 amino acids. The CDR3 nucleotides read TGTGCCATCAGAGCAGGGACAGATAGCAATCAGCCCCAGCATTTT. Encoded protein: CAIRAGTDSNQPQHF.

This chain links TRBV5-1 with TRBJ2-2; the match to TRBD2 covers 8 bases. The germline gives CDR1 SGHRS, CDR2 YFSETQ. After removal of 2 bases from V and 7 bases from J, the junction contained 4 bases not matched to a gene. The CDR3 consists of 14 residues. The DNA for the CDR3 is TGCGCCAGCAGCTTAGCGGGGGCATTCGGGGAGCTGTTTTTT. This gives the protein CASSLAGAFGELFF.

This chain connects TRBV28 to TRBJ1-3; no firm D call. This CDR3 spans 16 amino acids. The germline CDR1 and CDR2 sequences are MDHEN and SYDVKM. V lost 5 bases to trimming and J lost 0 bases, with 14 bases between them. The CDR3 is CASSLPGRLSGNTIYF. CDR3 sequence (DNA): TGTGCCAGCAGTCTTCCCGGCAGGCTCTCTGGAAACACCATATATTTT. The full variable domain, completed using reference TRBV28 and TRBJ1-3, is DVKVTQSSRYLVKRTGEKVFLECVQDMDHENMFWYRQDPGLGLRLIYFSYDVKMKEKGDIPEGYSVSREKKERFSLILESASTNQTSMYLCASSLPGRLSGNTIYFGEGSWLTVV.

This clone was observed once. V usage is TRBV6-6 and J usage is TRBJ1-1; possible D gene TRBD1, 5 bases. V was pared by 6 bases and J by 7 bases, with 15 bases between. Germline V CDR1 and CDR2: MNHNY, SVGAGI (reference sequence). The length of the CDR3 is 13 residues. The CDR3 here is CASSPPGRIEAFF. The CDR3 region has the DNA TGTGCCAGCAGCCCCCCAGGGCGGATTGAAGCTTTCTTT.

The chain is built from TRBV18 and TRBJ1-2, with no clear D. CDR3 length equals 13 residues. CDR1 is KGHSH and CDR2 is LQKENI in the germline V gene. The ends were cut back, 0 bases at V and 0 bases at J, with 2 bases in the middle. This chain's CDR3 is CASSPPANYGYTF. DNA of the CDR3: TGTGCCAGCTCACCACCCGCTAACTATGGCTACACCTTC.

V is TRBV5-8 and J is TRBJ1-2, with TRBD1 matching 10 bases. The V gene's germline CDR1 is SGHTS and CDR2 YDEGEE. J was trimmed by 4 bases and V by 0 bases; bases with no gene match: 0. The CDR3 sequence is 14 residues long. This CDR3 reads CASSLGDRGYGYTF. CDR3 coding DNA: TGTGCCAGCAGCTTGGGGGACAGGGGCTATGGCTACACCTTC.

V is TRBV7-2 and J is TRBJ2-1; D possibly corresponds to TRBD1 (6 bases). From germline, CDR1 is SGHTA and CDR2 FQGNSA. Trimming shortened V by 1 base and J by 7 bases, and 17 bases separated the two germline ends. CDR3 length: 16 residues. Written as DNA, the CDR3 is TGTGCCAGCAGCTTAGGACCACAGACAGGAGCTAATGAGCAGTTCTTC. Protein: CASSLGPQTGANEQFF.

This sequence joins TRBV6-1 and TRBJ1-2; the D is unclear. Trimming left V 6 bases short and J 5 bases short, with 16 bases between. The V gene's germline CDR1 is MNHNS and CDR2 SASEGT. The CDR3 is made up of 14 amino acids. In DNA form, the CDR3 reads TGTGCCAGCAGAAGCCGGGATAACGAATATGGCTACACCTTC. Protein product: CASRSRDNEYGYTF.

The chain uses TRBV6-1 and TRBJ1-2; weak D call: TRBD1 (6 bases). Germline CDR1 and CDR2: MNHNS and SASEGT. Trimming cost V 1 base and J 4 bases, with 10 bases left between them. CDR3 length: 14 residues. The CDR3 bases are TGTGCCAGCAGTGAAGGCAGGGGCCTCTATGGCTACACCTTC. Translation gives CASSEGRGLYGYTF.